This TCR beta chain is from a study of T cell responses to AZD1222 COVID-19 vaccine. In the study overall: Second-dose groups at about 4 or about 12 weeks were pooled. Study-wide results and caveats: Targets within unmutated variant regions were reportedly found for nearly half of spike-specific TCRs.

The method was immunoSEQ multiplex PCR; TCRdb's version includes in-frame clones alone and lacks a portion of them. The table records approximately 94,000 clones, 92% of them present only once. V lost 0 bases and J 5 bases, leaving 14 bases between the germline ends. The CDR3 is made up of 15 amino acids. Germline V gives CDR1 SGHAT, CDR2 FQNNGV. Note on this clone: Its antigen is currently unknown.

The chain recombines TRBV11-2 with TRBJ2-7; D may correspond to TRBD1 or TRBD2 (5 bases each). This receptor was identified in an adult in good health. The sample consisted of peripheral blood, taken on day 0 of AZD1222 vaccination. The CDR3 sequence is CASSLEVEGRDEQYF. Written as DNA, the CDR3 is TGTGCCAGCAGCTTAGAAGTAGAGGGCAGGGACGAGCAGTACTTC. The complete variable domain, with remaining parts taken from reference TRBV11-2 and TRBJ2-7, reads EAGVAQSPRYKIIEKRQSVAFWCNPISGHATLYWYQQILGQGPKLLIQFQNNGVVDDSQLPKDRFSAERLKGVDSTLKIQPAKLEDSAVYLCASSLEVEGRDEQYFGPGTRLTVT.